What follows are 13 T cell receptor beta chains derived from one specimen sequenced in a study of blood T cell repertoires in COVID-19. Method: immunoSEQ multiplex PCR; TCRdb's copy keeps in-frame clones and lacks some. The sample records fewer than 90,000 clones, about three quarters being singletons. Sequencing was performed on peripheral blood. All receptors come from a woman aged 80 or over with acute or convalescent COVID-19.

CDR3 DNA: TGTGCCAGCAGCTCCGACAGGGGCGGGTATGGCTACACCTTC. Amino acid sequence: CASSSDRGGYGYTF. The chain uses TRBV5-6 and TRBJ1-2; TRBD1 matches 8 bases. The V gene end was trimmed by 3 bases and the J gene end by 5 bases; junction bases not matched to a gene: 6. Germline CDR1 reads SGHDT; CDR2 reads YYEEEE. The CDR3 is 14 amino acids.

The chain combines TRBV6-1 with TRBJ1-2; no clear D. V shed 5 bases and J shed 0 bases, with 7 bases lying between them. The length of the CDR3 is 13 residues. The germline gives CDR1 MNHNS, CDR2 SASEGT. The CDR3 loop reads CASSSGSNYGYTF. The CDR3 nucleotides are TGTGCCAGCAGTTCGGGATCTAACTATGGCTACACCTTC.

In this sample, this clone turned up many times. The chain carries TRBV20-1 and TRBJ2-3; TRBD2 is a possible D gene (6 bases). Trimming shortened V by 3 bases and J by 2 bases, and 12 bases separated the two germline ends. Germline V gene data show CDR1 as DFQATT and CDR2 as SNEGSKA (reference sequence). The CDR3 has 14 residues. CDR3 sequence (DNA): TGCAGTGCTAGTGTAGCGGAGAACACAGATACGCAGTATTTT. Translation gives CSASVAENTDTQYF.

The chain joins TRBV28 to TRBJ2-7, with 7 positions matching TRBD1. Germline CDR1 reads MDHEN; CDR2 reads SYDVKM. CDR3 length: 13 amino acids. V lost 4 bases to trimming and J lost 7 bases; unmatched junction nucleotides: 7. The DNA for the CDR3 is TGTGCCAGCAGTTCCGGACAGGTCGGGGAGCAGTACTTC. Its translation is CASSSGQVGEQYF.

By sample fraction, this clone is medium-sized. The chain couples TRBV5-1 to TRBJ2-5; 13 nucleotides match TRBD2. Germline V gives CDR1 SGHRS, CDR2 YFSETQ. The CDR3 contains 15 residues. J gave up 5 bases and V 4 bases, and 5 bases lay outside the gene matches. The CDR3 coding sequence is TGCGCCAGCAGCACCGGGACTAGCGGGGTGGAGACCCAGTACTTC. Translating it yields CASSTGTSGVETQYF.

CDR3 loop: CASSRTSGGARWNEQFF. As DNA, the CDR3 is TGTGCCAGCTCACGGACTAGCGGGGGGGCCCGATGGAATGAGCAGTTCTTC. The chain carries TRBV18 and TRBJ2-1, with TRBD2 identical over 15 bases. The V gene's germline CDR1 is KGHSH and CDR2 LQKENI. V lost 4 bases, J lost 7 bases, and 8 bases stayed unmatched. The CDR3 totals 17 residues.

The CDR3 region has the DNA TGTGCCAGCAAGGAGGTGCAATCAACTAATGAAAAACTGTTTTTT. Translating it yields CASKEVQSTNEKLFF. The chain recombines TRBV7-9 with TRBJ1-4; D uncertain. CDR1 is SEHNR and CDR2 is FQNEAQ in the germline V gene (reference sequence). V gave up 7 bases and J gave up 0 bases, with 12 bases separating them. The CDR3 is made up of 15 amino acids.

This CDR3 is CASSRGLFPGQGKNYGYTF. The CDR3 DNA is TGTGCCAGCAGCCGCGGACTCTTTCCGGGACAGGGAAAGAACTATGGCTACACCTTC. V gene TRBV4-2 combines with J gene TRBJ1-2, with TRBD1 matching 9 bases. Per germline, CDR1 LGHNA and CDR2 YNFKEQ. After removal of 4 bases from V and 2 bases from J, the junction contained 17 bases not matched to a gene. This CDR3 contains 19 residues.

The V and J genes are TRBV11-2 and TRBJ2-1; the D gene is possibly TRBD1 (6 bases). The germline gives CDR1 SGHAT, CDR2 FQNNGV. Deletions cut 6 bases from V and 7 bases from J, with 25 bases between. The length of the CDR3 is 17 residues. The DNA of the CDR3 is TGTGCCAGCAGATCCCTCCGTAGGACAGATCTTCGGAATGAGCAGTTCTTC. It is translated as CASRSLRRTDLRNEQFF.

The rearrangement links TRBV7-2 to TRBJ1-2; 8 nucleotides line up with TRBD1. This CDR3 has 15 amino acids. Germline assignment: CDR1 SGHTA and CDR2 FQGNSA. The junction had 6 bases not matched to a gene; V was cut back by 5 bases and J by 1 base. This CDR3 is CASSPQGQVNYGYTF. The DNA of the CDR3 is TGTGCCAGCAGCCCCCAGGGACAGGTTAACTATGGCTACACCTTC.

This chain joins TRBV19 and TRBJ1-1, with D tentatively TRBD1 (5 bases). CDR1 is LNHDA and CDR2 is SQIVND in the germline V gene (reference sequence). This CDR3 spans 14 amino acids. Trimming took 4 bases from V and 0 from J, leaving 9 bases between them. The CDR3 is CASSKSGMNTEAFF. In DNA form, the CDR3 reads TGTGCCAGTAGTAAGTCAGGGATGAACACTGAAGCTTTCTTT. Variable domain in full (rest from reference TRBV19 and TRBJ1-1): DGGITQSPKYLFRKEGQNVTLSCEQNLNHDAMYWYRQDPGQGLRLIYYSQIVNDFQKGDIAEGYSVSREKKESFPLTVTSAQKNPTAFYLCASSKSGMNTEAFFGQGTRLTVV.

The rearrangement links TRBV20-1 to TRBJ1-2, with 9 positions matching TRBD1. With V trimmed by 6 bases and J by 8 bases, 4 bases remained unmatched. Germline V lookup: CDR1 DFQATT, CDR2 SNEGSKA (reference sequence). The CDR3 totals 11 residues. CDR3 sequence reads: CSAYDRGGYTF. In DNA form, the CDR3 reads TGCAGTGCATACGACAGGGGGGGCTACACCTTC.

This chain uses TRBV5-1 with TRBJ2-5; 9 nucleotides match TRBD2. V was clipped by 5 bases and J by 3 bases; unmatched bases: 11. CDR3 length: 16 amino acids. Germline lookup yields CDR1 SGHRS and CDR2 YFSETQ. CDR3 loop: CASSPGTLAGEETQYF. The CDR3 region has the DNA TGCGCCAGCAGTCCGGGGACCTTAGCGGGGGAAGAGACCCAGTACTTC.